These 10 T cell receptor beta chains share one sample of origin, sequenced in a study of cytomegalovirus exposure and HLA in healthy donors. The PCR was carried out with 60 Vbeta primers and 13 Jbeta primers. The assay was immunoSEQ multiplex PCR, and TCRdb's table has in-frame clones only and misses some. The data hold about 300,000 clones, with about nine tenths observed a single time. Sequencing used PBMCs. These receptors were taken from a man aged 40-55 years in good health and CMV-seropositive.

The V call is TRBV30, the J call TRBJ1-1; TRBD1 is a possible D gene (6 bases). The CDR3 has 16 amino acids. The germline V and J ends were trimmed by 3 bases and 0 bases, with 17 bases remaining between them. Germline CDR1 is GTSNPN and CDR2 is SVGIG (reference sequence). The CDR3 DNA sequence: TGTGCCTGGAGCGGCTTACAGGGCTTCTTGAACACTGAAGCTTTCTTT. Residues: CAWSGLQGFLNTEAFF.

The chain joins TRBV10-3 to TRBJ2-1, with a tentative D call TRBD1 (6 bases). Germline V gene sequence: CDR1 ENHRY, CDR2 SYGVKD. V was cut by 6 bases and J by 4 bases, with 10 bases left in between. This CDR3 has 13 amino acids. Here the CDR3 reads CAIRGQDYNEQFF. Written as DNA, the CDR3 is TGTGCCATCAGGGGACAAGATTACAATGAGCAGTTCTTC.

This clone appeared a few times. The genes are TRBV5-4 and TRBJ2-1; 14 bases fit TRBD2. This CDR3 spans 15 amino acids. With 3 bases clipped from V and 9 bases from J, the junction kept 5 bases outside the gene matches. CDR1 is SGHNT and CDR2 is YYREEE in the germline V gene (reference sequence). The CDR3: CASSSGLAGVIEQFF. DNA for the CDR3: TGTGCCAGCAGCTCGGGACTAGCGGGAGTCATTGAGCAGTTCTTC.

This clone was recorded once. V and J are TRBV19 and TRBJ2-5; the match to TRBD1 covers 10 bases. The germline V gene has CDR1 LNHDA and CDR2 SQIVND (reference sequence). J lost 5 bases, V lost 4 bases, and 13 bases had no gene match. The CDR3 loop spans 17 amino acids. The CDR3 is CASSTTGTGALGETQYF. Here the CDR3 DNA reads TGTGCCAGTAGTACGACGGGGACAGGGGCGTTGGGGGAGACCCAGTACTTC.

The chain links TRBV6-5 to TRBJ2-5, with D tentatively TRBD1 (5 bases). Per the germline V gene, CDR1 is MNHEY and CDR2 is SVGAGI. The CDR3 extends over 13 amino acids. Deletions cut 5 bases from V and 0 bases from J, with 7 bases between. The CDR3 DNA sequence: TGTGCCAGCAGTCGACAGTACCAAGAGACCCAGTACTTC. Its translation is CASSRQYQETQYF.

The genes are TRBV6-6 and TRBJ1-5; maybe TRBD1 (5 bases). Trimming stripped 2 bases from V and 0 bases from J, with 11 bases between. CDR1 is MNHNY and CDR2 is SVGAGI in the germline V gene (reference sequence). This CDR3 is 16 amino acids long. CDR3 sequence reads: CASSYRRVVSNQPQHF. CDR3 bases: TGTGCCAGCAGTTACCGCAGGGTGGTTAGCAATCAGCCCCAGCATTTT.

The gene calls are TRBV19 and TRBJ2-1; 10 bases align to TRBD2. The CDR3 is made up of 15 amino acids. J lost 7 bases, V lost 2 bases, and 5 bases had no gene match. CDR1 is LNHDA, CDR2 SQIVND, per germline (reference sequence). CDR3 nucleotides: TGTGCCAGTAGTATAATTGGACTAGCGGTAAATGAGCAGTTCTTC. Translation: CASSIIGLAVNEQFF.

This clone has more than one count but fewer than ten. This chain joins TRBV4-1 and TRBJ1-1, with D maybe TRBD1 (5 bases). The CDR3 covers 13 residues. V lost 11 bases and J 5 bases, leaving 18 bases between the germline ends. Germline values: CDR1 MGHRA, CDR2 YSYEKL. DNA for the CDR3: TGCGCCTCTCGGGTAGGGGAAGGTACTGAAGCTTTCTTT. Translated, it gives CASRVGEGTEAFF.

The chain carries TRBV5-6 and TRBJ2-3, with 13 bases fitting TRBD2. In germline, CDR1 is SGHDT, CDR2 YYEEEE. Trimming took 4 bases from V and 9 from J; bases not matched to a gene: 8. The CDR3 consists of 15 residues. CDR3 nucleotide sequence: TGTGCCAGCAGCCGGATACTAGCGGGAGGGGCCACGCAGTATTTT. It translates to CASSRILAGGATQYF.

The rearrangement uses TRBV5-1 and TRBJ1-4; a weak D match, TRBD1 (6 bases). Germline CDR1 is SGHRS and CDR2 is YFSETQ. The CDR3 has 17 amino acids. V gave up 0 bases and J gave up 0 bases, with 12 bases separating them. CDR3 sequence (DNA): TGCGCCAGCAGCTTGGCCCGGGGGGCGGCAACTAATGAAAAACTGTTTTTT. It codes for CASSLARGAATNEKLFF.